This T cell receptor beta chain was documented in a study of the immune and genomic landscape of osteosarcoma (dated by TCRdb to the early 2020s). A note on the overall study: The overall cohort included about 44 pediatric and adult patients with high-grade osteosarcoma, and the median age at diagnosis was roughly 25 years (range about 5-90). Poor-risk disease was overrepresented in the cohort, as 73% of patients had an unfavorable pathologic response to standard therapy and 60% to 70% had died. Patients in the overall cohort were roughly 56% male, and approximately 80% presented with localized disease at diagnosis. To define immunogenic potential, the study profiled osteosarcoma specimens using whole genome, RNA and T-cell receptor sequencing, along with immunohistochemistry and reverse phase protein arrays. TCR sequencing results were integrated with transcriptome, protein array and immunostaining data to characterize the osteosarcoma immunogenomic landscape. The goal of the study was to explain why immune checkpoint inhibitors have shown limited clinical activity in osteosarcoma. Three patients contributed a couple of samples from the same tumor site. Points the paper makes about the study in general: Sample size was not determined by any statistical method, because osteosarcoma is rare and all possible samples were collected. Alongside the frozen tumor specimens, matched blood was collected from only a couple of patients. Rather than matched normal tissue, external data from normal skin and healthy peripheral blood provided the clonality benchmarks. Although TCR productive clonality was higher in the immune-hot C3 cluster than in the cold C1 cluster, TCR productive clonality was still low overall. In five cases, the repertoire was dominated by a single hyperexpanded clone, and fewer than 100 T-cell clonotypes were detected in all five cases. Productive TCR clonality was low overall, averaging 0.09 with a maximum of roughly 0.3, suggesting limited T-cell clonal expansion.

The junction carries 14 bases between V and J, which are trimmed by 7 bases and 7 bases respectively. CDR1 and CDR2 are read off the germline V gene as SNHLY and FYNNEI. The CDR3 holds 13 amino acids from the cysteine to the phenylalanine. Just the 39-base CDR3 DNA is kept, in frame starting at base 1. For this clone: Its antigen specificity is not known. No base-level quality is on record; no much larger clone is a single base apart.

Post-treatment primary, local recurrence and metastasis tumors from poor-prognosis patients were used as specimens. TCR beta chain CDR3 regions were immunosequenced using the ImmunoSEQ Assay (Adaptive Biotechnologies). The study's own analysis went as follows. TCRB rearrangements, read counts, read proportions and gene usage were exported through the ImmunoSEQ Analyzer platform. Using productive rearrangements, T-cell clonality was calculated as 1 minus Pielou's evenness. In the clonal space homeostasis analysis, clonotypes were sorted into rare, small, medium, large or hyperexpanded (0.01 to 1 of the repertoire) bins. TCR productive clonality was compared across immune clusters C1, C2 and C3 using the Wilcoxon rank sum test. Drawn from immuneACCESS, this table holds only the in-frame rearrangements with V and J called that TCRdb kept. Clones are partly lost; checked studies trace under half to an unresolved V gene and leave the rest unexplained. The V and J calls and clone size are taken from that table; D and trimming were inferred from the DNA. The sample table lists 2,500 to 3,500 clones, around 70% of them with a count of one. Jointly, the top ten make up 15% to 17% of the sample.

Sequencing used tumor tissue from a local recurrence in the femur. The label giving this sample's cell subset or site can be read as: locally recurrent osteosarcoma tumor. This receptor was obtained from a man aged 18 to 35 with osteosarcoma. The age is the age at diagnosis. The V and J segments used are TRBV2 and TRBJ2-1, and possibly TRBD1, on 6 matching bases. The CDR3 reads CASNLQGQNEQFF. The DNA reads TGTGCCAGCAATTTACAGGGTCAAAATGAGCAGTTCTTC.